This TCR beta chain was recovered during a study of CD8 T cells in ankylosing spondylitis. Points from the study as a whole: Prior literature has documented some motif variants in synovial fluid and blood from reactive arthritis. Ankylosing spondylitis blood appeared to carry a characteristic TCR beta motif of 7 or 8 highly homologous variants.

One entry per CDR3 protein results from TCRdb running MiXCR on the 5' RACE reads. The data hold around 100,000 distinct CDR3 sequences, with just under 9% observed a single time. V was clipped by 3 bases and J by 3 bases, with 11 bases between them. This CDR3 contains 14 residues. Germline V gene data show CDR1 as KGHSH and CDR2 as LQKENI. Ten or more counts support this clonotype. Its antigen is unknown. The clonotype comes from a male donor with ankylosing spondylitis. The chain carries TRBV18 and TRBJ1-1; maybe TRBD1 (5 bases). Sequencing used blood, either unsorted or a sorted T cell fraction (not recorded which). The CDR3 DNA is TGTGCCAGCTCACCCCGGGGAGGGGACACTGAAGCTTTCTTT. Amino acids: CASSPRGGDTEAFF.